Here is one TCR beta chain with its context. The antigen is undetermined. Library preparation (for TCRbeta) was performed with unique molecular identifiers. From the PCR reads, TCRdb called clonotypes with MiXCR, one entry per CDR3 protein. The table includes about 74,000 distinct CDR3 sequences, 14% detected once. The data originate from a study of T-cell reconstitution after alpha-beta-depleted transplantation in children. Broader study findings: Reportedly, alpha-beta T cells present about two months post-transplant originated from several hundred expanded clones of graft origin.

This TCR came from a male patient aged 2 to 10 who had a stem cell transplant for acute lymphoblastic leukemia, so the T cells may come from the graft donor. The sequences come from PBMCs, mostly from graft donor cells, collected 180 days after TCRalphabeta/CD19-depleted stem cell transplant.

CDR3 sequence: CASSLSGTGYEQYF. The CDR3 DNA follows: TGTGCCAGCAGTTTAAGCGGGACGGGATACGAGCAGTACTTC. V gene TRBV28 combines with J gene TRBJ2-7, with 7 bases fitting TRBD2. The CDR3 consists of 14 residues. Trimming took 2 bases from V and 4 from J; bases not matched to a gene: 5. Germline-derived CDR1 and CDR2 are MDHEN and SYDVKM.